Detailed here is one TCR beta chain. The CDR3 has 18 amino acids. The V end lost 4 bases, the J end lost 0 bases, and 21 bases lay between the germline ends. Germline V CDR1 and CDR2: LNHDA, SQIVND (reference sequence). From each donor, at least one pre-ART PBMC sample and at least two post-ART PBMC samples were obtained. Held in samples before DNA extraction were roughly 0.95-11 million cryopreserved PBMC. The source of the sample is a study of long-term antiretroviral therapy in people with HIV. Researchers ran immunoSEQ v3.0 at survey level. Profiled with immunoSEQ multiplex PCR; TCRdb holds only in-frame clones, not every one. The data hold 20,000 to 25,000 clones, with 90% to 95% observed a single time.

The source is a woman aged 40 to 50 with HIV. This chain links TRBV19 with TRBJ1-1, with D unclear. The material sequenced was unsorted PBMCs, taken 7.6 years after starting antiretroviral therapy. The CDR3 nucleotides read TGTGCCAGTAGTACGAGAGTGGCAGAGTTGAGTATGAACACTGAAGCTTTCTTT. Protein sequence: CASSTRVAELSMNTEAFF.